This T cell receptor beta chain was recorded in a study of early T cells in non-severe SARS-CoV-2 infection. Overall study context: Sequenced material consisted of bulk RNA (from unsorted whole blood), and chains were unpaired.

In the library, individual cDNA molecules carried attached unique molecular identifiers. TCRdb itself ran the 5' RACE reads through MiXCR, one entry per CDR3 protein. The sample includes some 71,000 distinct CDR3 sequences, more than 8% of them seen just once. Findings and caveats of the study: Sequences matched to VDJdb favored anti-spike CD8 responses, while private and CD4 specificities were missed.

This clonotype was counted a few times. Its antigen is undetermined. Germline V CDR1 and CDR2: SNHLY, FYNNEI. V was clipped by 7 bases and J by 6 bases; unmatched bases: 3. This CDR3 is 14 amino acids long. This specimen consisted of whole blood, obtained at baseline. The source is an adult who was a healthcare worker with PCR-confirmed SARS-CoV-2 infection or an uninfected control (not recorded which). The V gene is TRBV2, the J gene TRBJ2-1, with 13 bases lining up with TRBD2. CDR3 nucleotides: TGTGCCAGCACACTAGCGGGAGGGAGCAATGAGCAGTTCTTC. This translates into CASTLAGGSNEQFF.